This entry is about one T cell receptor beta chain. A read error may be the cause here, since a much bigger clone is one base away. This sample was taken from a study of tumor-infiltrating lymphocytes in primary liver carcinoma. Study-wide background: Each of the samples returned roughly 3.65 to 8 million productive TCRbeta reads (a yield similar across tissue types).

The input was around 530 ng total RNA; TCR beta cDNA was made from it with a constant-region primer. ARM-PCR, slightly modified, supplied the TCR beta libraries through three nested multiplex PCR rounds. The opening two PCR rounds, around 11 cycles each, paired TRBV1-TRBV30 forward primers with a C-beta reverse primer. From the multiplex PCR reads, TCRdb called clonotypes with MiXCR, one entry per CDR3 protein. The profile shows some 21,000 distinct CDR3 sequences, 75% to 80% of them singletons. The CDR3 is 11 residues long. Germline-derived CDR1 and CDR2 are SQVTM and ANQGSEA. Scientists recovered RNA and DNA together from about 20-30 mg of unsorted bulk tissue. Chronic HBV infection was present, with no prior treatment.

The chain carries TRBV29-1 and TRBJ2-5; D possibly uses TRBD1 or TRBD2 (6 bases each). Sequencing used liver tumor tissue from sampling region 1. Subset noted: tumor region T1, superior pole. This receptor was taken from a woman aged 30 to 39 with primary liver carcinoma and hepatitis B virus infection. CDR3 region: CSVRRGENQYF. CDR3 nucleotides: TGCAGCGTTAGGAGGGGGGAGAACCAGTACTTC. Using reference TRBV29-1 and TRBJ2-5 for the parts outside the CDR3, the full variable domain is SAVISQKPSRDICQRGTSLTIQCQVDSQVTMMFWYRQQPGQSLTLIATANQGSEATYESGFVIDKFPISRPNLTFSTLTVSNMSPEDSSIYLCSVRRGENQYFGPGTRLLVL.